This is a list of T cell receptor beta chains from one sample in a study of blood T cell repertoires in COVID-19. Sequencing was performed with immunoSEQ multiplex PCR; in TCRdb, only in-frame clones are kept and a portion is missing. The table shows around 80,000 clones, with around nine tenths occurring only once. The source material was peripheral blood. These receptors all come from a man in his sixties with acute or convalescent COVID-19. CDR3s leave out the opening cysteine and the closing phenylalanine or tryptophan.

TRBJ1-2 | TRBV12-3/TRBV12-4 | ASSLTRIYGYT
TRBJ1-4 | TRBV11-2 | ASSLRQGVNEKLF
TRBJ1-1 | TRBV5-1 | ASSFYGDTEAF
TRBJ1-5 | TRBV10-3 | AIKEPGSNQPQH
TRBJ1-1 | TRBV9 | ASSVGGTGGTEAF
TRBJ1-5 | TRBV11-3 | ASSLTGGNQPQH
TRBJ1-4 | TRBV5-6 | ASSLRQGGEKLF
TRBJ2-3 | TRBV5-6 | ASSSGDTQY
TRBJ2-7 | TRBV14 | ASSIGLVSEQY
TRBJ1-1 | TRBV5-1 | ASSLGAELKNTEAF
TRBJ1-3 | TRBV19 | ASQTGGKRNTIY
TRBJ1-5 | TRBV30 | AWSKRQTNQPQH
TRBJ2-5 | TRBV20-1 | SASSPPPKETQY
TRBJ1-5 | TRBV19 | ASSTPLGQGPQPQH
TRBJ1-6 | TRBV6-5 | ASSWGQTLNSPLH
TRBJ1-2 | TRBV19 | ASSTTGYYGYT